A single sample is the source of the 22 T cell receptor beta chains below, sequenced in a study of response to subunit inactivated influenza vaccine. One entry per CDR3 protein, called by TCRdb with MiXCR from the RT-PCR reads. The repertoire holds 300,000 to 350,000 distinct CDR3 sequences, with approximately 21% as singletons. Here the sequenced sample was PBMCs from blood, taken less than 22 months after vaccination. These receptors were obtained from a man aged 45-69 years who received an inactivated influenza vaccine.

This clonotype was observed a few times. The rearrangement links TRBV11-2 to TRBJ2-5; D is ambiguous. The CDR3 contains 17 residues. CDR1 and CDR2 (germline): SGHAT, FQNNGV. Between the trimmed V and J ends, which lost 5 bases and 1 base, there was a span of 20 bases. Here the CDR3 reads CASSLHVRATFQETQYF. CDR3 coding DNA: TGTGCCAGCAGCCTTCATGTTCGGGCAACTTTCCAAGAGACCCAGTACTTC.

The chain employs TRBV6-2 or TRBV6-3 and TRBJ1-1, with TRBD1 matching 7 bases. This CDR3 contains 16 residues. The V gene end was trimmed by 6 bases and the J gene end by 1 base; junction bases not matched to a gene: 11. The V gene's germline CDR1 is MNHEY and CDR2 SVGEGT. The CDR3 spells CASRYHITGENTEAFF. CDR3 in DNA: TGTGCCAGCAGATATCACATTACAGGGGAGAACACTGAAGCTTTCTTT.

The rearrangement uses TRBV20-1 and TRBJ2-1, with 11 bases fitting TRBD2. Trimming removed 5 bases from V and 5 bases from J; junction bases left unmatched: 5. Germline CDR1 reads DFQATT; CDR2 reads SNEGSKA (reference sequence). The CDR3 is 14 residues long. The CDR3 loop is CSAQRLAGNNEQFF. The CDR3 nucleotides are TGCAGTGCTCAGAGACTAGCGGGAAACAATGAGCAGTTCTTC.

This clonotype occurred many times. This chain connects TRBV28 to TRBJ1-1; TRBD1 is a possible D gene (6 bases). V was trimmed by 10 bases and J by 1 base, leaving 13 bases between them. CDR1 is MDHEN and CDR2 is SYDVKM in the germline V gene. The CDR3 has 13 residues. The CDR3 nucleotides read TGTGCCACCCTGTCAGGGGCGAACACTGAAGCTTTCTTT. Protein sequence: CATLSGANTEAFF.

This chain links TRBV6-2 or TRBV6-3 with TRBJ1-5; no clear D gene. The ends were cut back, 9 bases at V and 1 base at J, with 10 bases in the middle. The CDR3 totals 13 residues. Germline lookup yields CDR1 MNHEY and CDR2 SVGEGT. CDR3 DNA: TGTGCCAGTCTACAGAGCAGCAATCAGCCCCAGCATTTT. Its protein is CASLQSSNQPQHF.

The chain combines TRBV3-1 with TRBJ1-2; D gene uncertain. V dropped 1 base and J dropped 5 bases, with 14 bases sitting between them. CDR1 and CDR2 from the germline V gene are LGHDT and YNNKEL (reference sequence). This CDR3 is built from 15 residues. The CDR3 loop reads CASSQASGFGYGYTF. The CDR3 DNA is TGTGCCAGCAGCCAAGCTTCGGGATTTGGGTATGGCTACACCTTC.

This clonotype occurred a few times. The V and J genes are TRBV2 and TRBJ1-2, with no clear D. The CDR3 consists of 14 residues. The germline gives CDR1 SNHLY, CDR2 FYNNEI. Trimming removed 4 bases from V and 0 bases from J, with 9 bases in between. The CDR3 loop is CASSVVGSNYGYTF. The CDR3 DNA sequence: TGTGCCAGCAGTGTTGTTGGCTCTAACTATGGCTACACCTTC.

The gene calls are TRBV4-2 and TRBJ1-2; D perhaps matches TRBD1 (5 bases). Looked up from germline, CDR1 is LGHNA and CDR2 is YNFKEQ. The CDR3 covers 13 residues. Trimming pared 2 bases from V and 8 bases from J, leaving 12 bases between. CDR3 DNA: TGTGCCAGCAGCCAAACGGGACCCGGCGGCTACACCTTC. This translates into CASSQTGPGGYTF.

The table lists this clonotype with a few counts. This chain uses TRBV5-1 with TRBJ2-7, with a weak D call TRBD2 (6 bases). Germline V gene lookup returns CDR1 SGHRS and CDR2 YFSETQ. The CDR3 is 14 residues long. Trimming left V 0 bases short and J 3 bases short, with 10 bases between. The CDR3 reads CASSLVGEVYEQYF. DNA of the CDR3: TGCGCCAGCAGCTTGGTGGGGGAGGTCTACGAGCAGTACTTC. Looking up the rest from reference TRBV5-1 and TRBJ2-7 gives the full variable domain: KAGVTQTPRYLIKTRGQQVTLSCSPISGHRSVSWYQQTPGQGLQFLFEYFSETQRNKGNFPGRFSGRQFSNSRSEMNVSTLELGDSALYLCASSLVGEVYEQYFGPGTRLTVT.

The chain is built from TRBV4-3 and TRBJ2-7; D call uncertain. The CDR3 is made up of 16 amino acids. Trimming cost V 0 bases and J 6 bases, with 18 bases left between them. Germline V gene data show CDR1 as LGHNA and CDR2 as YSLEER. The CDR3, as DNA: TGCGCCAGCAGCCAAGATATACAAGACCAATTACGCGAGCAGTACTTC. It specifies CASSQDIQDQLREQYF.

The chain employs TRBV4-3 and TRBJ2-1; possible D gene TRBD1, 6 bases. Germline CDR1 reads LGHNA; CDR2 reads YSLEER. The CDR3 is 17 amino acids. Trimming cost V 0 bases and J 4 bases, with 16 bases left between them. The CDR3 spells CASSQDSGHGFYNEQFF. The CDR3 DNA is TGCGCCAGCAGCCAAGATTCGGGACACGGTTTTTACAATGAGCAGTTCTTC.

This clonotype was detected many times. CDR3 bases: TGCAGCGTAGAACACGGGGTAGGAGCTGAAGCTTTCTTT. Protein sequence: CSVEHGVGAEAFF. The V and J genes are TRBV29-1 and TRBJ1-1; D call uncertain. V gave up 6 bases and J gave up 6 bases, with 17 bases separating them. CDR1 is SQVTM, CDR2 ANQGSEA, per germline. This CDR3 has 13 amino acids.

This clonotype turned up a few times. The V gene is TRBV29-1, the J gene TRBJ2-7; perhaps TRBD2 as D (5 bases). The CDR3 has 13 amino acids. V lost 2 bases, J lost 5 bases, and 13 bases lay in between. Germline values: CDR1 SQVTM, CDR2 ANQGSEA. The CDR3 reads CSVELRWGDEQYF. CDR3 sequence (DNA): TGCAGCGTTGAACTCAGGTGGGGAGACGAGCAGTACTTC.

V is TRBV7-2 and J is TRBJ2-7; 7 positions agree with TRBD2. Looked up from germline, CDR1 is SGHTA and CDR2 is FQGNSA. Trimming cost V 2 bases and J 6 bases; bases outside gene matches: 4. The CDR3 has 13 amino acids. The CDR3 DNA reads as TGTGCCAGCAGCTTAAAAGCGGGACCCGAGCAGTACTTC. It translates to CASSLKAGPEQYF.

This clonotype has a handful of counts. This chain joins TRBV20-1 and TRBJ1-2, with TRBD1 matching 7 bases. Germline assignment: CDR1 DFQATT and CDR2 SNEGSKA (reference sequence). The CDR3 loop spans 11 amino acids. Trimming at V came to 6 bases and at J to 7 bases, leaving 5 bases not matched to a gene. In DNA, the CDR3 is TGCAGTGCAACCGGGACAGTTGGCTACACCTTC. Translating it yields CSATGTVGYTF.

CDR3 region: CASSPRNTGELFF. CDR3 in DNA: TGTGCCAGCAGCCCTAGAAACACCGGGGAGCTGTTTTTT. V usage is TRBV14 and J usage is TRBJ2-2; D unresolved. CDR1 SGHDN and CDR2 FVKESK come from the germline V gene. This CDR3 has 13 residues. V shed 4 bases and J shed 2 bases, with 5 bases lying between them.

This clonotype showed up just a few times. This chain uses TRBV7-9 with TRBJ2-4, with 9 bases fitting TRBD1. The CDR3 has 14 residues. The ends lost 5 bases at V and 8 bases at J; junction bases unmatched: 7. Germline lookup yields CDR1 SEHNR and CDR2 FQNEAQ (reference sequence). CDR3 bases: TGTGCCAGCAGCGATGGTAACAGGGGGCACATTCAGTACTTC. As protein: CASSDGNRGHIQYF.

This clonotype has only a few counts. The rearrangement links TRBV12-3 or TRBV12-4 to TRBJ1-1, with D perhaps TRBD1 (6 bases). V was pared by 7 bases and J by 7 bases, with 13 bases between. This CDR3 region has 12 residues. CDR3 sequence: CASTKIRGEAFF. The CDR3 DNA reads TGTGCCAGCACCAAAATCAGGGGTGAAGCTTTCTTT.

This chain uses TRBV5-4 with TRBJ2-7, with D perhaps given as TRBD1 or TRBD2 (5 bases each). The germline gives CDR1 SGHNT, CDR2 YYREEE (reference sequence). Deletions cut 4 bases from V and 2 bases from J, with 16 bases between. There are 15 residues in the CDR3. CDR3: CASSPGPHTPYEQYF. The CDR3 nucleotides read TGTGCCAGCAGCCCGGGACCGCATACCCCCTACGAGCAGTACTTC.

This clonotype has only a few counts. The rearrangement uses TRBV7-9 and TRBJ1-4, with D perhaps matching TRBD1 (6 bases). Between the trimmed V and J ends, which lost 2 bases and 8 bases, there was a span of 15 bases. There are 15 residues in the CDR3. Per germline, CDR1 SEHNR and CDR2 FQNEAQ (reference sequence). The CDR3 bases are TGTGCCAGCAGCTTACCCCCACAGGGACGAGAAAAACTGTTTTTT. Translation gives CASSLPPQGREKLFF.

The rearrangement joins TRBV4-3 to TRBJ2-6; D call uncertain. Germline assignment: CDR1 LGHNA and CDR2 YSLEER. This CDR3 contains 16 residues. V lost 1 base to trimming and J lost 4 bases, with 11 bases between them. CDR3: CASSQVRPSGANVLTF. The DNA for the CDR3 is TGCGCCAGCAGCCAAGTTCGCCCGTCCGGGGCCAACGTCCTGACTTTC.

This clonotype was observed a handful of times. The chain carries TRBV5-1 and TRBJ1-3, with 9 bases identical to TRBD1. Germline values: CDR1 SGHRS, CDR2 YFSETQ. The CDR3 length is 16 residues. Losses at the gene ends were 4 bases for V and 0 bases for J; bases not matched to a gene: 5. As DNA, the CDR3 is TGCGCCAGCAGCGGGGGACAGGGAACCTCTGGAAACACCATATATTTT. Translation: CASSGGQGTSGNTIYF.